The source of this T cell receptor beta chain is a study of CD8+CD57+ T cells in acquired aplastic anemia. The study's findings and limits: The same twenty-nine CD8+ CDR3 sequences occurred in patients and in controls.

Individuals selected for sequencing had exhibited CD8+CD57+ cell expansion on flow cytometry. No therapy was given to patients before blood sampling. TCR beta VDJ and CDR3 were profiled, and genomic DNA was the template. Using its own MiXCR run on the reads, TCRdb lists one record per CDR3 protein. Of 160,000 or so distinct CDR3 sequences in the sample, 40% to 50% were seen once. As concerns this clonotype: Antigen: not known.

Germline CDR1 is MNHNS and CDR2 is SASEGT. The CDR3 totals 13 residues. The ends were cut back, 5 bases at V and 5 bases at J, with 13 bases in the middle. This chain uses TRBV6-1 with TRBJ2-7, with D tentatively TRBD1 (5 bases). Input material: sorted CD4+, CD8+, or CD8+CD57+ T cells (not recorded which) from PBMCs. The TCR comes from a human donor with aplastic anemia. This CDR3 reads CASSKSRENEQYF. CDR3 DNA: TGTGCCAGCAGTAAGTCCAGGGAAAACGAGCAGTACTTC.